This T cell receptor beta chain was captured by sequencing in a study of blood T cells in healthy people across ages. Regarding the study as a whole: The study regarded diversity estimates from one million T cells as underestimates. In long-lived donors, naive CD4+ cell counts and diversity exceeded those of aged donors.

The CDR3 contains 15 residues. CDR1 is SGHVS and CDR2 is FQNEAQ in the germline V gene. For the second PCR, which ran for roughly 7 to 11 cycles, a sample-barcoded 5' primer and a J-beta primer mix were used. With 12 random nucleotides, a template-switch adaptor tagged each individual cDNA molecule. A single record per CDR3 protein comes from TCRdb applying MiXCR to the 5' RACE reads. The sample lists just over 1 million distinct CDR3 sequences, 40% to 50% occurring once. To note about this clonotype: Its antigen is undetermined. A junction boundary mismatches the germline segment, possibly from a read error.

The sequenced sample was blood. The receptor was derived from an older woman in good health. The rearrangement uses TRBV7-8 and TRBJ2-3, with TRBD1 as a possible D gene (7 bases). The CDR3 DNA follows: TGTGCCAGCAGCTGGGCAGGGGGGAGCACAGGTACGCAGTATTTT. As protein: CASSWAGGSTGTQYF.